One and the same sample provided the 5 T cell receptor beta chains below, sequenced in a study of cytomegalovirus exposure and HLA in healthy donors. It was with 60 Vbeta and 13 Jbeta primers that the PCR ran. Sequencing used immunoSEQ multiplex PCR; TCRdb keeps in-frame clones, though not all of them. The data show about 140,000 clones, with more than 75% seen just once and under 3% held by the top ten. The source material was PBMCs. The receptors were sampled from a female donor in good health and CMV-seronegative.

The V call is TRBV5-1, the J call TRBJ2-5; TRBD2 matches 9 bases. V lost 1 base, J lost 4 bases, and 8 bases stayed unmatched. The CDR3 runs to 16 residues. In germline, CDR1 is SGHRS, CDR2 YFSETQ. In DNA, the CDR3 is TGCGCCAGCAGCTTGAAGCTAGCGGGGCAGAGAGAGACCCAGTACTTC. Protein: CASSLKLAGQRETQYF.

This clone has only a few counts. The V and J genes are TRBV27 and TRBJ1-2; 10 bases map to TRBD1. Germline CDR1 is MNHEY and CDR2 is SMNVEV (reference sequence). Unmatched junction bases numbered 3, after V lost 4 bases and J lost 1 base. The CDR3 contains 15 residues. CDR3 residues: CASSSGQGGNYGYTF. In DNA form, the CDR3 reads TGTGCCAGCAGTTCCGGACAGGGGGGTAACTATGGCTACACCTTC.

The rearrangement links TRBV27 to TRBJ2-7; D might be TRBD1 (6 bases). V was shortened by 5 bases and J by 3 bases, with 14 bases between the two germline ends. The CDR3 is made up of 14 amino acids. In germline, CDR1 is MNHEY, CDR2 SMNVEV (reference sequence). CDR3 sequence (DNA): TGTGCCAGCAGTCGCCGCGGACAGCACTACGAGCAGTACTTC. It encodes CASSRRGQHYEQYF.

This chain links TRBV12-5 with TRBJ1-5; 9 bases map to TRBD1. Germline V CDR1 and CDR2: LGHNT, FRNRAP. J gave up 6 bases and V 0 bases, and 12 bases lay outside the gene matches. The CDR3 extends over 18 amino acids. CDR3 sequence: CASGLVRVAQGAGQPQHF. The CDR3 bases are TGTGCTAGTGGTTTGGTACGGGTCGCACAGGGGGCAGGTCAGCCCCAGCATTTT.

The gene calls are TRBV15 and TRBJ2-5; TRBD1 aligns across 7 bases. V lost 5 bases and J lost 2; bases outside the gene matches: 8. The CDR3 loop spans 15 amino acids. Per the germline V gene, CDR1 is LNHNV and CDR2 is YYDKDF (reference sequence). For the CDR3, the DNA is TGTGCCACCAGCGGTTACCGGGACAGTCAAGAGACCCAGTACTTC. It translates to CATSGYRDSQETQYF.